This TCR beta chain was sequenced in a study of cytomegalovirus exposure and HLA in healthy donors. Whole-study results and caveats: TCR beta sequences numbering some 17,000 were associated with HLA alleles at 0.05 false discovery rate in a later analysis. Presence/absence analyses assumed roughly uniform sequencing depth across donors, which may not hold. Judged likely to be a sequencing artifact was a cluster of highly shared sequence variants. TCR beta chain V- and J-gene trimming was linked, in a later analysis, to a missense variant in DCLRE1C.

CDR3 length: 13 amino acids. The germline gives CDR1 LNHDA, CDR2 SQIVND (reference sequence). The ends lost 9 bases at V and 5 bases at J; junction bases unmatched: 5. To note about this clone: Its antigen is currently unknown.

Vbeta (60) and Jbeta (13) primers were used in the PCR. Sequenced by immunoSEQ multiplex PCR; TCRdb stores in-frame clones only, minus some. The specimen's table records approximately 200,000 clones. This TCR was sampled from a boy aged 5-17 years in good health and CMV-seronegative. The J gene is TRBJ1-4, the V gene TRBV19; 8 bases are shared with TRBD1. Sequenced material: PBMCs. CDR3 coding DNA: TGTGCCAGCGGGGACAGGTTAAATGAAAAACTGTTTTTT. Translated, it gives CASGDRLNEKLFF.